This T cell receptor beta chain was retrieved from a study of T cell responses to AZD1222 COVID-19 vaccine. Produced via immunoSEQ multiplex PCR; TCRdb's table is partial and in-frame only. The sample contains more than 90,000 clones, about 89% of which appear only once. Deletions cut 0 bases from V and 10 bases from J, with 13 bases between. The CDR3 is made up of 14 amino acids. CDR1 is LGHNA, CDR2 YNFKEQ, per germline. The sample in question was peripheral blood, obtained 28 days after the second AZD1222 dose. The receptor was isolated from an adult who received the AZD1222 COVID-19 vaccine. The J gene is TRBJ2-1, the V gene TRBV4-2; D remains ambiguous. The CDR3 DNA sequence: TGTGCCAGCAGCCAAGATCTCCATGGGCGGGAGCAGTTCTTC. Amino acid sequence: CASSQDLHGREQFF.